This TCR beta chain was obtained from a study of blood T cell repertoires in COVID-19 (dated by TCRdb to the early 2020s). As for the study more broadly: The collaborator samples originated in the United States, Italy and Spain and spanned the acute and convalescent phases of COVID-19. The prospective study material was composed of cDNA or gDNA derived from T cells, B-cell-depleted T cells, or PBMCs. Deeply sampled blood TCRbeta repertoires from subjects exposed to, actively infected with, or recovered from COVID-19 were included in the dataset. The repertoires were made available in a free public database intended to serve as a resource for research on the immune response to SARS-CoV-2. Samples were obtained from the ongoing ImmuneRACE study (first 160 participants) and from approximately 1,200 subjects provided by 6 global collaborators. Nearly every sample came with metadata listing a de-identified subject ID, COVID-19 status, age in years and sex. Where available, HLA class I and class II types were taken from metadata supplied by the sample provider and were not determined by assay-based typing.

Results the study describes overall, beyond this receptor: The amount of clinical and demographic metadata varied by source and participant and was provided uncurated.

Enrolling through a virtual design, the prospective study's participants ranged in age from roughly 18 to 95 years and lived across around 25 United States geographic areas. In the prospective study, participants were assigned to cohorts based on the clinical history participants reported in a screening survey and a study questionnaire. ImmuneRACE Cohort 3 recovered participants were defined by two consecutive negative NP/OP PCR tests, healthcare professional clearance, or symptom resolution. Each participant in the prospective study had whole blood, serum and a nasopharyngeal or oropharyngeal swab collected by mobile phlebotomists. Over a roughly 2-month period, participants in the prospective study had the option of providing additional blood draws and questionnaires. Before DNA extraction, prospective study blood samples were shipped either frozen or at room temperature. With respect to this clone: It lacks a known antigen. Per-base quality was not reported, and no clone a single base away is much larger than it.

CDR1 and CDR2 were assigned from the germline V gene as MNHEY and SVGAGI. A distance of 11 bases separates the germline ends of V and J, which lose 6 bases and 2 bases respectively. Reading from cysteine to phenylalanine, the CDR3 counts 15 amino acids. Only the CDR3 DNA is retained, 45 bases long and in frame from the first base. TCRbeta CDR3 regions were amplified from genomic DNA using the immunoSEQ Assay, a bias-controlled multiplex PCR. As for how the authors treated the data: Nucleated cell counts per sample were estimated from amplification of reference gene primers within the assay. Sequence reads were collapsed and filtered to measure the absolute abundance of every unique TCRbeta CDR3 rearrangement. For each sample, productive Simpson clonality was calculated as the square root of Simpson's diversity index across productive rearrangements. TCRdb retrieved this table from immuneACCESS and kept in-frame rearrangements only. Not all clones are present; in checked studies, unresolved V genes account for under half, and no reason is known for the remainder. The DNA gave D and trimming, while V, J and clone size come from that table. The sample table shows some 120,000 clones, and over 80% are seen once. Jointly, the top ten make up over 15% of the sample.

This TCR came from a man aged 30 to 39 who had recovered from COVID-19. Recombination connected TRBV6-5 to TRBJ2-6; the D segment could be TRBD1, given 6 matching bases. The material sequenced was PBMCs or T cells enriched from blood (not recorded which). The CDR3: CASSTRTAGANVLTF. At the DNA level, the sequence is TGTGCCAGCAGCACACGGACAGCTGGGGCCAACGTCCTGACTTTC.